This is a list of T cell receptor beta chains from one sample in a study of CD8+CD57+ T cells in acquired aplastic anemia. MiXCR, applied by TCRdb to the reads, yields one record per CDR3 protein. The sample has around 430,000 distinct CDR3 sequences, around 30% seen once; the top ten hold under 0.95%. Sequenced material: sorted CD4+, CD8+, or CD8+CD57+ T cells (not recorded which) from PBMCs. The receptors come from a human donor with aplastic anemia. CDR3s include the opening cysteine and the closing phenylalanine or tryptophan. Each record gives: V gene, D gene, J gene, clone size, CDR3 DNA, CDR3 protein. A D gene is named only where the DNA matches it firmly. Part of the rows lack a size; the others show once, few, many or a class for expanded clones.

TRBV6-1	TRBD1	TRBJ1-2	many	TGTGCCAGCAGTCACGACAGGGTTTATGGCTACACCTTC	CASSHDRVYGYTF
TRBV5-1	-	TRBJ2-3	many	TGCGCCAGCAGCAGGGACTTCACAGATACGCAGTATTTT	CASSRDFTDTQYF
TRBV20-1	TRBD2	TRBJ2-5	few	TGCAGTGCTACAAGCGGGGGGGCGGAAGAGACCCAGTACTTC	CSATSGGAEETQYF
TRBV11-2	-	TRBJ2-3	-	TGTGCCAGCAGCTTAGAAGGGCAGTCCTCAGATACGCAGTATTTT	CASSLEGQSSDTQYF
TRBV5-6	-	TRBJ2-7	-	TGTGCCAACAGCGTAACCTACGAGCAGTACTTC	CANSVTYEQYF
TRBV5-8	-	TRBJ1-2	-	TGTGCCAGCAGTGCTGACGGGTATGGCTACACCTTC	CASSADGYGYTF
TRBV9	-	TRBJ2-5	many	TGTGCCAGCAGCGTACTGGAGCAAGAGACCCAGTACTTC	CASSVLEQETQYF
TRBV7-2	-	TRBJ1-3	few	TGTGCCAGCAGCCCCTTCGGGGGGCCTGGAAACACCATATATTTT	CASSPFGGPGNTIYF
TRBV2	-	TRBJ2-2	many	TGTGCCAGCAGTGTAATCCGGGGACCCACCGGGGAGCTGTTTTTT	CASSVIRGPTGELFF
TRBV20-1	-	TRBJ2-3	-	TGCAGTGCTAGAGCTCCCGGAATCAGCACAGATACGCAGTATTTT	CSARAPGISTDTQYF
TRBV12-5	TRBD1	TRBJ1-1	-	TGTGCTAGTGGTTTGGTAGACAGGGGGCCTGAAGCTTTCTTT	CASGLVDRGPEAFF